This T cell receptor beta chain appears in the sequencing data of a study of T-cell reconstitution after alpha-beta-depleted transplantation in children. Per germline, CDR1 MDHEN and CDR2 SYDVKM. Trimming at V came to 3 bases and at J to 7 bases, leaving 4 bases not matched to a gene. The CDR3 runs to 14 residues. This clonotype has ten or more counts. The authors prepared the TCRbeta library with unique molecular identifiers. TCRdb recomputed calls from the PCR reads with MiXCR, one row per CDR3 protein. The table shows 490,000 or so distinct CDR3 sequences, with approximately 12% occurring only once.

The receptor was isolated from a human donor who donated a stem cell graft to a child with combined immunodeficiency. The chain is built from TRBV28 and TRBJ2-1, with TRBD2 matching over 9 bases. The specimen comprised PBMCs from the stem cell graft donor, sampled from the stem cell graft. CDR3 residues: CASSFSGRKNEQFF. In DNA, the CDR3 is TGTGCCAGCAGTTTCAGCGGGAGGAAGAATGAGCAGTTCTTC.